This TCR beta chain stems from a study of technical replicates of blood from a handful of donors. Repertoires were generated with immunoSEQ multiplex PCR, while TCRdb's copy carries only in-frame clones and drops some. The sample includes approximately 97,000 clones, around 96% of them seen just once. Germline V gene data show CDR1 as SNHLY and CDR2 as FYNNEI. V lost 2 bases and J lost 7, with 14 bases in between. The CDR3 extends over 15 amino acids. This clone was detected once. The chain employs TRBV2 and TRBJ1-4; TRBD1 might be the D (5 bases). The clonotype comes from a human donor in good health. Sequences were obtained from T cells isolated from PBMCs. CDR3 region: CASSESVQGFEKLFF. In nucleotides, the CDR3 is TGTGCCAGCAGTGAATCGGTGCAGGGTTTTGAAAAACTGTTTTTT. Full variable domain (remainder filled in from reference TRBV2 and TRBJ1-4): EPEVTQTPSHQVTQMGQEVILRCVPISNHLYFYWYRQILGQKVEFLVSFYNNEISEKSEIFDDQFSVERPDGSNFTLKIRSTKLEDSAMYFCASSESVQGFEKLFFGSGTQLSVL.